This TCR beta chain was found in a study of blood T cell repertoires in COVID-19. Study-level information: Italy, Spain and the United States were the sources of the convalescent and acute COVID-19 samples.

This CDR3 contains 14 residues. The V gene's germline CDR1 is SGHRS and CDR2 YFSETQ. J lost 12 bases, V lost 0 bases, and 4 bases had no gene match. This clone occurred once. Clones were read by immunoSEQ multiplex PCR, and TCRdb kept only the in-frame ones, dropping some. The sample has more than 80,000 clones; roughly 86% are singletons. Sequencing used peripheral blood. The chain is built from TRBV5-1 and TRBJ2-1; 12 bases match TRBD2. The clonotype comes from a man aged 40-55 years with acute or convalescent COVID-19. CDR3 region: CASSLGLAGARQFF. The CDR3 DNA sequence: TGCGCCAGCAGCTTGGGACTAGCGGGAGCTCGGCAGTTCTTC. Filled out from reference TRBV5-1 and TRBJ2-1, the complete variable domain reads KAGVTQTPRYLIKTRGQQVTLSCSPISGHRSVSWYQQTPGQGLQFLFEYFSETQRNKGNFPGRFSGRQFSNSRSEMNVSTLELGDSALYLCASSLGLAGARQFFGPGTRLTVL.